The 21 T cell receptor beta chains below all came from one sample that was sequenced in a study of blood T cell repertoires in COVID-19. Sequencing used immunoSEQ multiplex PCR; TCRdb keeps in-frame clones, though not all of them. The sample contains some 220,000 clones, 84% of which appear only once. Sequencing was performed on peripheral blood. The receptors were gathered from a man over 45 with acute or convalescent COVID-19.

This clone was seen a single time. The chain uses TRBV6-5 and TRBJ1-6; D uncertain. CDR1 and CDR2 from the germline V gene are MNHEY and SVGAGI. CDR3 length equals 12 residues. Trimming took off 8 bases at V and 9 bases at J, with 11 bases between the two ends. The CDR3 protein is CASQKLASPLHF. For the CDR3, the DNA is TGTGCCAGCCAGAAATTAGCTTCACCCCTCCACTTT.

This clone occurred a few times. The V call is TRBV5-1, the J call TRBJ2-7; 7 nucleotides match TRBD1. Germline CDR1 is SGHRS and CDR2 is YFSETQ. The V and J ends lost 0 bases and 1 base, in that order; junction bases with no gene match: 4. The CDR3 covers 15 residues. CDR3: CASSLGQGISYEQYF. CDR3 DNA sequence: TGCGCCAGCAGCTTGGGACAGGGTATATCCTACGAGCAGTACTTC.

Points on this clone: The junction shows a germline mismatch at one end, possibly a read error. The chain joins TRBV4-1 to TRBJ2-7; 7 bases line up with TRBD1. Germline V gene data show CDR1 as MGHRA and CDR2 as YSYEKL. The length of the CDR3 is 15 residues. This chain's CDR3 is CASSQVWDRNYEQYF. CDR3 nucleotides: TGCGCCAGCAGTCAAGTATGGGACAGAAACTACGAGCAGTACTTC.

This clone was found once. Here the CDR3 reads CASSAGLAGSLSYEQYF. The CDR3 region has the DNA TGTGCCAGCAGCGCAGGACTAGCGGGTTCCCTCTCCTACGAGCAGTACTTC. J is TRBJ2-7 and V is TRBV9; 11 bases align to TRBD2. The CDR3 is made up of 17 amino acids. V dropped 3 bases and J dropped 0; count of bases not matched to a gene: 8. CDR1 is SGDLS, CDR2 YYNGEE, per germline.

In the case of this clone: The identical CDR3 is also encoded by other nucleotide sequences in the sample. This chain links TRBV28 with TRBJ1-2; TRBD1 is a possible D gene (6 bases). V lost 5 bases and J 2 bases, leaving 9 bases between the germline ends. Germline V gene lookup returns CDR1 MDHEN and CDR2 SYDVKM. CDR3 size: 13 residues. CDR3 in DNA: TGTGCCAGCAGTCTGGGACAAAACTATGGCTACACCTTC. It specifies CASSLGQNYGYTF.

The J gene is TRBJ1-1, the V gene TRBV4-2; D is unclear. Germline assignment: CDR1 LGHNA and CDR2 YNFKEQ. V lost 6 bases, J lost 2 bases, and 10 bases lay in between. CDR3 length: 13 residues. Here the CDR3 reads CASRGQPNTEAFF. CDR3 coding DNA: TGTGCCAGCAGGGGCCAGCCTAACACTGAAGCTTTCTTT.

The V call is TRBV5-1, the J call TRBJ1-2, with 8 nucleotides matching TRBD1. CDR1 and CDR2 from the germline V gene are SGHRS and YFSETQ. V lost 5 bases and J lost 4; bases outside the gene matches: 4. The CDR3 has 13 amino acids. The CDR3 nucleotides are TGCGCCAGCAGTTATGACAGGGGCTATGGCTACACCTTC. Protein sequence: CASSYDRGYGYTF.

This chain joins TRBV5-6 and TRBJ1-5, with TRBD1 identical over 9 bases. This CDR3 is 15 amino acids long. The germline V gene has CDR1 SGHDT and CDR2 YYEEEE. J was trimmed by 4 bases and V by 3 bases; bases with no gene match: 5. The CDR3 DNA follows: TGTGCCAGCAGCTGGGGGACAGGGTCGAATCAGCCCCAGCATTTT. Translating it yields CASSWGTGSNQPQHF.

This chain uses TRBV7-8 with TRBJ2-7; the match to TRBD1 covers 8 bases. This CDR3 contains 15 residues. Germline V gene data show CDR1 as SGHVS and CDR2 as FQNEAQ. V lost 5 bases to trimming and J lost 3 bases; unmatched junction nucleotides: 9. The CDR3 loop reads CASSETQGAIYEQYF. The CDR3 bases are TGTGCCAGCAGCGAGACTCAGGGGGCGATCTACGAGCAGTACTTC.

This clone is a singleton in its sample. The chain has TRBV4-1 and TRBJ2-5; maybe TRBD2 (5 bases). The CDR3 sequence is 12 residues long. Germline CDR1 reads MGHRA; CDR2 reads YSYEKL. Trimming shortened V by 0 bases and J by 13 bases, and 12 bases separated the two germline ends. This CDR3 reads CASSQDEGQRYF. The CDR3 DNA sequence: TGCGCCAGCAGCCAAGATGAGGGCCAGAGGTACTTC.

The genes are TRBV2 and TRBJ1-5; D may be TRBD1 (5 bases). The CDR3 has 16 residues. CDR1 and CDR2 (germline): SNHLY, FYNNEI. V lost 5 bases and J lost 1, with 15 bases in between. CDR3 nucleotide sequence: TGTGCCAGCAGTAAAACGGGGGGGGACAGCAATCAGCCCCAGCATTTT. It specifies CASSKTGGDSNQPQHF.

The rearrangement joins TRBV5-1 to TRBJ1-4, with TRBD1 matching 7 bases. The CDR3 is 16 residues long. The V gene's germline CDR1 is SGHRS and CDR2 YFSETQ. V was clipped by 4 bases and J by 8 bases; unmatched bases: 14. For the CDR3, the DNA is TGCGCCAGCAGCCCGGGTTCGGACAGGTCGTCGGAAAAACTGTTTTTT. Translation: CASSPGSDRSSEKLFF.

This clone occurred once. The V gene is TRBV27, the J gene TRBJ2-3, with D unresolved. The CDR3 length is 12 residues. The ends were cut back, 6 bases at V and 0 bases at J, with 4 bases in the middle. Germline CDR1 reads MNHEY; CDR2 reads SMNVEV (reference sequence). The CDR3 nucleotides read TGTGCCAGCAGCCAAAGCACAGATACGCAGTATTTT. This encodes CASSQSTDTQYF.

This chain joins TRBV30 and TRBJ1-1; TRBD1 is a possible D gene (6 bases). V was pared by 2 bases and J by 3 bases, with 10 bases between. The length of the CDR3 is 13 residues. CDR1 is GTSNPN, CDR2 SVGIG, per germline (reference sequence). The CDR3 region is CAWSSRGDTEAFF. CDR3 DNA: TGTGCCTGGAGTTCCAGGGGTGACACTGAAGCTTTCTTT.

The chain joins TRBV6-2 or TRBV6-3 to TRBJ2-7; TRBD1 aligns across 7 bases. The germline V gene has CDR1 MNHEY and CDR2 SVGEGT. This CDR3 contains 12 residues. V lost 5 bases and J lost 6; bases outside the gene matches: 4. CDR3 in DNA: TGTGCCAGCAGTCACTACAGGGGCGAGCAGTACTTC. Its protein product is CASSHYRGEQYF.

This rearrangement joins TRBV2 to TRBJ1-5; possibly TRBD1 for D (5 bases). V lost 6 bases, J lost 5 bases, and 14 bases lay in between. This CDR3 is built from 14 residues. Germline CDR1 reads SNHLY; CDR2 reads FYNNEI. The CDR3 sequence: CASSLQDAYQPQHF. For the CDR3, the DNA is TGTGCCAGCAGCTTACAGGATGCCTATCAGCCCCAGCATTTT.

V and J are TRBV7-9 and TRBJ1-6; D may be TRBD1 (5 bases). There are 14 residues in the CDR3. The V end lost 6 bases, the J end lost 9 bases, and 15 bases lay between the germline ends. CDR1 is SEHNR, CDR2 FQNEAQ, per germline (reference sequence). CDR3 region: CASSRVGGTSPLHF. The CDR3 nucleotides are TGTGCCAGCAGTCGGGTCGGGGGGACTTCACCCCTCCACTTT.

V gene TRBV2 combines with J gene TRBJ1-2; perhaps TRBD1 as D (5 bases). The germline V and J ends were trimmed by 8 bases and 6 bases, with 25 bases remaining between them. The CDR3 is 16 amino acids. CDR1 and CDR2 (germline): SNHLY, FYNNEI. CDR3: CASAPRGTYSGNGYTF. In DNA, the CDR3 is TGTGCCAGCGCCCCGAGGGGAACTTATAGCGGGAATGGCTACACCTTC.

J is TRBJ1-6 and V is TRBV4-1; TRBD1 is a possible D gene (5 bases). This CDR3 contains 16 residues. Germline lookup yields CDR1 MGHRA and CDR2 YSYEKL. Deletions cut 0 bases from V and 1 base from J, with 7 bases between. The CDR3 nucleotides are TGCGCCAGCAGCCAAGACGGGGGGTCCTATAATTCACCCCTCCACTTT. This translates into CASSQDGGSYNSPLHF.

V and J are TRBV6-6 and TRBJ1-2; 12 positions agree with TRBD1. The germline V gene has CDR1 MNHNY and CDR2 SVGAGI (reference sequence). CDR3 length: 18 residues. V lost 5 bases and J lost 3; bases outside the gene matches: 13. Here the CDR3 DNA reads TGTGCCAGCAGTCGCCCCTCGGGACAGGGGGCGCTCGACTATGGCTACACCTTC. Amino acid sequence: CASSRPSGQGALDYGYTF.

The count of this clone is one. The chain combines TRBV30 with TRBJ2-7; tentative D call: TRBD2 (6 bases). Germline-derived CDR1 and CDR2 are GTSNPN and SVGIG (reference sequence). Between the trimmed V and J ends, which lost 2 bases and 7 bases, there was a span of 21 bases. CDR3 length: 15 amino acids. CDR3 amino acids: CAWSKIGSQTREQYF. DNA for the CDR3: TGTGCCTGGAGTAAGATAGGGTCACAGACTAGGGAGCAGTACTTC.